This TCR beta chain was recovered during a study of blood T cell repertoires in COVID-19. Background on the study: Acute-phase and convalescent COVID-19 samples originated in the United States, Italy and Spain.

Enrolment of Seattle patients took place during active infection, and they were followed longitudinally. The CDR3 loop spans 12 amino acids. Trimming removed 3 bases from V and 3 bases from J, with 8 bases in between. The germline CDR1 and CDR2 sequences are SQVTM and ANQGSEA. TCRdb keeps only in-frame clones here, not all; method: immunoSEQ multiplex PCR. Among about 180,000 clones, 80% to 85% were seen once, and the ten largest hold about 6.7%. The material sequenced was peripheral blood. J is TRBJ1-1 and V is TRBV29-1; D may be TRBD1 (5 bases). This TCR was recovered from a woman in her thirties or forties with COVID-19, enrolled during active disease. The CDR3 loop reads CSVDSTDTEAFF. The CDR3 nucleotides are TGCAGCGTTGATTCGACAGACACTGAAGCTTTCTTT.